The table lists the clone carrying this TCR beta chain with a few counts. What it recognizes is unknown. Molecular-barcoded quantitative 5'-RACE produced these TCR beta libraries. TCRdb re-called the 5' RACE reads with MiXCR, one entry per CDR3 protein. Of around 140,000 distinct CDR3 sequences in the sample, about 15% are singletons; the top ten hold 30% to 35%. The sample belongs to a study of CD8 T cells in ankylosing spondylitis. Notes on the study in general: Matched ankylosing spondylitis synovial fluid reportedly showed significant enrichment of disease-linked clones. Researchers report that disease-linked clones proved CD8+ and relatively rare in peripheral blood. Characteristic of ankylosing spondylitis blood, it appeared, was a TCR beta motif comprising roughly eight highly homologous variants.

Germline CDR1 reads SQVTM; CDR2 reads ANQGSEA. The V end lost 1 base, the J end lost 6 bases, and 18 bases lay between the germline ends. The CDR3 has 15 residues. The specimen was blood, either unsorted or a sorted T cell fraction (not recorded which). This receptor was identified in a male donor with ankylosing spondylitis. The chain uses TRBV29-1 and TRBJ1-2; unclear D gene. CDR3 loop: CSVEGSTRVRNGYTF. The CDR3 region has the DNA TGCAGCGTTGAAGGGTCAACGAGGGTAAGGAATGGCTACACCTTC.